This T cell receptor beta chain derives from a study of T cell responses to AZD1222 COVID-19 vaccine. Turning to the study itself: Second-dose schedules of about 4 or about 12 weeks were combined.

Measured with immunoSEQ multiplex PCR; TCRdb has only the in-frame clones, and not every one. The repertoire holds fewer than 130,000 clones, with around 94% as singletons. The CDR3 has 13 residues. J lost 2 bases, V lost 3 bases, and 1 base had no gene match. Germline V lookup: CDR1 MNHNY, CDR2 SVGAGI (reference sequence). Whole-study findings and limits: Two AZD1222 doses significantly raised spike-specific TCR breadth and depth over controls. Among the donors, most were white British and more were female, and clonal diversity was possibly underestimated.

With regard to this clone: Its matching antigen is unknown.

This receptor was identified in an adult in good health. Sequenced material: peripheral blood, taken on day 0 of AZD1222 vaccination. The J gene is TRBJ2-7, the V gene TRBV6-6; 7 bases line up with TRBD2. The CDR3 reads CASSYGRAYEQYF. The CDR3, as DNA: TGTGCCAGCAGTTATGGGAGGGCCTACGAGCAGTACTTC.